The following is a T cell receptor (beta chain) sequence with its context. These data belong to a study of blood T cell repertoires in COVID-19. Looking at the study overall: COVID-19 samples collected from the United States, Italy and Spain covered acute and convalescent phases. PBMCs, B-cell-depleted T cells, or T cells provided the cDNA or gDNA that made up the material.

CDR1 and CDR2 (germline): SGHAT, FQNNGV. This CDR3 comprises 16 residues. V lost 5 bases to trimming and J lost 1 base, with 17 bases between them. In the authors' methods: The authors estimated nucleated cell counts from reference gene primer amplification. This table comes from immunoSEQ multiplex PCR, and its TCRdb copy is limited to in-frame clones, with some not included. For V, J and clone size, that table is used; D and trimming come from the DNA. Of roughly 34,000 clones listed, 88% were seen once; the top ten hold roughly 13%. This TCR came from a man aged 55 to 69 with active COVID-19. V is TRBV11-2 and J is TRBJ2-5, with D possibly being TRBD2 (5 bases). The specimen was peripheral blood. CDR3 DNA sequence: TGTGCCAGCAGCCCCAGTCCGAGGGAGATCCAAGAGACCCAGTACTTC. Its translation is CASSPSPREIQETQYF.